Following are 11 T cell receptor beta chains from one sample sequenced in a study of vaccination and CD4 T cells after COVID-19. Sequencing of the DNA from cultured CD4+ T cells was carried out with the Oncomine TCR Beta short-read assay. TCRdb redid the calling of the PCR reads with MiXCR, one entry per CDR3 protein. The table includes approximately 11,000 distinct CDR3 sequences, about two fifths detected once. Specified treatment: approximately 10-day PBMC culture with coronavirus spike peptide pools or control peptides (ViraFEST assay). Their antigens are not known. Sequencing used CD4+ T cells from blood, cultured in vitro, obtained after SARS-CoV-2 vaccination. Receptors were obtained from a human donor who had recovered from COVID-19.

The CDR3 DNA reads TGTGCCAGCAGCCGTGGACAGGGGGTTAACACCGGGGAGCTGTTTTTT. Translated: CASSRGQGVNTGELFF. The rearrangement uses TRBV7-2 and TRBJ2-2; 10 positions agree with TRBD1. Germline CDR1 SGHTA, CDR2 FQGNSA. The CDR3 loop spans 16 amino acids. V was clipped by 5 bases and J by 2 bases; unmatched bases: 5.

The chain recombines TRBV27 with TRBJ2-7; 10 positions agree with TRBD1. In germline, CDR1 is MNHEY, CDR2 SMNVEV (reference sequence). The trim removed 6 bases at V and 3 bases at J, leaving 11 bases unmatched. The CDR3 contains 16 residues. CDR3 bases: TGTGCCAGCAGGAAGCCCGGGACAGGGGTTAGCTACGAGCAGTACTTC. It is translated as CASRKPGTGVSYEQYF.

J is TRBJ2-7 and V is TRBV21-1. TRBV21-1 is a recognized pseudogene. The CDR3 loop spans 17 amino acids. CDR3 region: CASSKGSWQVGHWEQYF. The DNA for the CDR3 is TGTGCCAGCAGCAAAGGAAGTTGGCAGGTTGGGCACTGGGAGCAGTACTTC.

This clonotype was counted between two and nine times. The J gene is TRBJ1-1, the V gene TRBV6-2 or TRBV6-3, with TRBD1 matching 8 bases. There are 14 residues in the CDR3. V was pared by 5 bases and J by 7 bases, with 9 bases of the junction left unmatched. Germline V gene data show CDR1 as MNHEY and CDR2 as SVGEGT. The CDR3 region is CASSRPPGQGEAFF. CDR3 DNA: TGTGCCAGCAGTCGCCCGCCAGGACAGGGTGAAGCTTTCTTT.

This clonotype has a handful of counts. V gene TRBV20-1 combines with J gene TRBJ2-5; 11 bases align to TRBD2. V was pared by 2 bases and J by 2 bases, with 22 bases of the junction left unmatched. Germline V CDR1 and CDR2: DFQATT, SNEGSKA (reference sequence). CDR3 length: 21 amino acids. Written as DNA, the CDR3 is TGCAGTGCTAGACCCCCCCCGGGGGGGCGGGTAGCGGGAGGGCTACAAGAGACCCAGTACTTC. Its protein is CSARPPPGGRVAGGLQETQYF.

The V and J genes are TRBV12-3 or TRBV12-4 and TRBJ2-3, with D tentatively TRBD2 (5 bases). V was clipped by 7 bases and J by 5 bases, with 10 bases between them. This CDR3 comprises 12 residues. The CDR3 DNA sequence: TGTGCCAGCATCGGGGTCGGAGATACGCAGTATTTT. It codes for CASIGVGDTQYF.

The rearrangement links TRBV28 to TRBJ1-2, with a tentative D call TRBD1 (6 bases). This CDR3 contains 13 residues. V lost 10 bases, J lost 3 bases, and 15 bases lay in between. Germline loops: CDR1 MDHEN, CDR2 SYDVKM. The CDR3 bases are TGTGCCACCAAGACAGGTTCTTACTATGGCTACACCTTC. Protein product: CATKTGSYYGYTF.

This clonotype was seen more than once but under ten times. J is TRBJ1-2 and V is TRBV11-2; 7 positions agree with TRBD1. CDR1 is SGHAT, CDR2 FQNNGV, per germline. The V segment lost 2 bases and the J segment 9 bases; nucleotides outside the gene matches: 12. The CDR3 sequence is 15 residues long. The CDR3 DNA reads TGTGCCAGCAGCTTACTACAGGGGCCGCGTTCCAGCTACACCTTC. It yields the protein CASSLLQGPRSSYTF.

This clonotype was found a few times. The chain couples TRBV20-1 to TRBJ1-5, with 9 bases matching TRBD1. V lost 3 bases and J lost 9; bases outside the gene matches: 6. The CDR3 is 13 residues long. Germline CDR1 is DFQATT and CDR2 is SNEGSKA (reference sequence). CDR3 sequence reads: CSASPGTGRPQHF. DNA of the CDR3: TGCAGTGCTAGCCCCGGGACAGGGCGGCCCCAGCATTTT.

This clonotype rates as medium-sized. The chain couples TRBV20-1 to TRBJ2-3, with D possibly being TRBD2 (5 bases). CDR3 size: 14 residues. The germline V gene encodes CDR1 DFQATT and CDR2 SNEGSKA (reference sequence). Trimming took 3 bases from V and 2 from J, leaving 12 bases between them. CDR3 sequence (DNA): TGCAGTGCTAGGAGTCAGCGGCTCACAGATACGCAGTATTTT. Its translation is CSARSQRLTDTQYF.

V gene TRBV20-1 combines with J gene TRBJ2-3; D is perhaps TRBD2 (5 bases). Germline V gene sequence: CDR1 DFQATT, CDR2 SNEGSKA (reference sequence). The CDR3 runs to 12 residues. The V and J ends lost 5 bases and 1 base respectively, with 7 bases between them. The CDR3 coding sequence is TGCAGTGCTGGACTGGGCACAGATACGCAGTATTTT. Its protein product is CSAGLGTDTQYF.